A selection of T cell receptor beta chains follows, all from one sample in a study of radiation and T cells in renal cell carcinoma. The protocol was immunoSEQ multiplex PCR, while the TCRdb copy is restricted to in-frame clones and leaves out a portion. The sample carries around 80,000 clones, 82% recorded once. Sequenced material: blood, taken from a patient whose treatment included radiotherapy and nephrectomy. These TCRs come from a man between 60 and 75 years old with renal cell carcinoma. The CDR3 runs from the conserved cysteine through the conserved F or W. The D gene is left open where the match is weak. Not every row has a clone size; where given, it reads once, few, many or a size class.

-	TRBV19	TRBJ1-5	-	TGTGCCAGCACACGCGACGGGGGGTTTAATCAGCCCCAGCATTTT	CASTRDGGFNQPQHF
-	TRBV5-1	TRBJ2-1	TRBD2	TGCGCCAGCAGCCCATTAGCGGGAGAACACAATGAGCAGTTCTTC	CASSPLAGEHNEQFF
-	TRBV15	TRBJ1-2	-	TGTGCCACCAGCAGAGATCGATTCCAGGGGCGTTATGGCTACACCTTC	CATSRDRFQGRYGYTF
-	TRBV5-4	TRBJ1-4	TRBD1	TGTGCCAGCAGCATGGACAGGGGGGGAAATGAAAAACTGTTTTTT	CASSMDRGGNEKLFF
-	TRBV7-2	TRBJ2-7	-	TGTGCCAGCAGCTTAGGGCCTGGGGGGTTCGAGCAGTACTTC	CASSLGPGGFEQYF
once	TRBV19	TRBJ2-1	TRBD2	TGTGCCAGTAGTTTCCGCGGGACTAGCGGGAGGTTAAACAATGAGCAGTTCTTC	CASSFRGTSGRLNNEQFF
-	TRBV25-1	TRBJ2-7	-	TGTGCCAGCAGTGAATATCCAGGTCGGGGCTACGAGCAGTACTTC	CASSEYPGRGYEQYF
-	TRBV27	TRBJ2-1	TRBD2	TGTGCCAGCAGTCCGCGACTAGCGGGAGTTAACTACAATGAGCAGTTCTTC	CASSPRLAGVNYNEQFF
-	TRBV25-1	TRBJ1-5	TRBD1	TGTGCCAGCAGTGAGCAGGGGGGCCATCAGCCCCAGCATTTT	CASSEQGGHQPQHF
-	TRBV30	TRBJ2-3	-	TGTGCCTGGACGCAGGGGCACACAGATACGCAGTATTTT	CAWTQGHTDTQYF
-	TRBV29-1	TRBJ2-3	TRBD1	TGCAGCGTTGAGGAGCAGGGGGCAGCTGATACGCAGTATTTT	CSVEEQGAADTQYF
-	TRBV2	TRBJ2-2	TRBD1	TGTGCCAGCAGTCAACAGGGGGCGGACACCGGGGAGCTGTTTTTT	CASSQQGADTGELFF
once	TRBV9	TRBJ1-1	-	TGTGCCAGCAGCGGTAGGGTCATGAACACTGAAGCTTTCTTT	CASSGRVMNTEAFF
-	TRBV5-1	TRBJ2-5	-	TGCGCCAGCAGCTCCCCCCTTAACCAAGAGACCCAGTACTTC	CASSSPLNQETQYF
many	TRBV27	TRBJ1-1	-	TGTGCCAGCAGTTTATCCCACCCCTCGAACACTGAAGCTTTCTTT	CASSLSHPSNTEAFF
-	TRBV7-9	TRBJ2-3	TRBD2	TGTGCCAGCAGACCCACTAGCGGGAGAGGGGGTGATACGCAGTATTTT	CASRPTSGRGGDTQYF
few	TRBV6-1	TRBJ1-3	TRBD1	TGTGCCAGCAGGCCGGGACAGAGCTCTGGAAACACCATATATTTT	CASRPGQSSGNTIYF
-	TRBV5-4	TRBJ1-2	-	TGTGCCAGCAGCCTGCGGGGGGAAGGGGGTGACACCTTC	CASSLRGEGGDTF
-	TRBV5-4	TRBJ1-6	-	TGTGCCAGCAGCCCGGAACACGGCGGAGGAAATTCACCCCTCCACTTT	CASSPEHGGGNSPLHF
-	TRBV15	TRBJ2-7	TRBD1	TGTGCCACCAGCAGAGGGGTACAGGGGTTCTCCTACGAGCAGTACTTC	CATSRGVQGFSYEQYF
-	TRBV2	TRBJ2-3	TRBD2	TGTGCCAGCAGGGGAATGACTAGCTACACAGATACGCAGTATTTT	CASRGMTSYTDTQYF
-	TRBV7-8	TRBJ2-2	-	TGTGCCAGCAGCTTAGCCCAGGGATTCGGGACCGGGGAGCTGTTTTTT	CASSLAQGFGTGELFF
-	TRBV5-1	TRBJ2-7	TRBD2	TGCGCCAGCAGCCTCGGGATGTCTAGCGGGAGAATGTACGAGCAGTACTTC	CASSLGMSSGRMYEQYF
-	TRBV6-1	TRBJ1-1	TRBD1	TGTGCCAGCATGGTAGACAGGGGTCGGAACACTGAAGCTTTCTTT	CASMVDRGRNTEAFF
-	TRBV11-3	TRBJ2-2	-	TGTGCCAGCAGCCTCCCAGGGGAGGCCGGGGAGCTGTTTTTT	CASSLPGEAGELFF
-	TRBV6-4	TRBJ1-2	TRBD1	TGTGCCAGCAGTGAAGACAGGGGGTCTAGTGGCTACACCTTC	CASSEDRGSSGYTF
-	TRBV29-1	TRBJ2-1	TRBD2	TGCAGCGTTGAAAGGACTAGCGGTAATGAGCAGTTCTTC	CSVERTSGNEQFF
-	TRBV2	TRBJ2-7	-	TGTGCCAGCAGTGAAGCTGCGCGACGGTCCTCCTACGAGCAGTACTTC	CASSEAARRSSYEQYF
-	TRBV2	TRBJ2-7	-	TGTGCCAGCAGTGAATATACGCAGTACTTC	CASSEYTQYF
-	TRBV28	TRBJ1-5	TRBD1	TGTGCCAGCAGTTTAGCCCCGAGGTGGACAGGGGCTCTCTTTAGCAATCAGCCCCAGCATTTT	CASSLAPRWTGALFSNQPQHF
-	TRBV5-1	TRBJ2-5	TRBD2	TGCGCCAGCAGCTTGGACCTCACGGCTAGCGGGACGGTAGGGTACTTC	CASSLDLTASGTVGYF
-	TRBV11-1	TRBJ2-7	TRBD1	TGTGCCAGCAGCCCCCGGGACAGTACCTACGAGCAGTACTTC	CASSPRDSTYEQYF
-	TRBV6-5	TRBJ2-7	-	TGTGCCAGCACCCTAGACGGCTACGAGCAGTACTTC	CASTLDGYEQYF
-	TRBV5-1	TRBJ2-1	TRBD2	TGCGCCAGCAGTCCGAGGTCTAGCGGGCCGCCCCATCATGAGCAGTTCTTC	CASSPRSSGPPHHEQFF
-	TRBV7-9	TRBJ2-1	TRBD2	TGTGCCAGCAGCTTATACGGGGGGTCCTCCTACAATGAGCAGTTCTTC	CASSLYGGSSYNEQFF
-	TRBV28	TRBJ1-5	-	TGTGCCAGCACAAACCCGGGGGGGGGTACTTTTGGCAATCAGCCCCAGCATTTT	CASTNPGGGTFGNQPQHF
-	TRBV2	TRBJ2-2	-	TGTGCCAGCAGTGAAGCGCCGGGCAGGGGTGCTACCGGGGAGCTGTTTTTT	CASSEAPGRGATGELFF